The 31 T cell receptor beta chains reported below all come from one sample, sequenced in a study of shared clonotypes between healthy human individuals. Repertoires were generated with immunoSEQ multiplex PCR, while TCRdb's copy carries only in-frame clones and drops some. Among about 480,000 clones listed, roughly 85% were seen once. The sequenced material came from PBMCs. All receptors come from a woman between 40 and 55 years old in good health. Some clones in this sample may be carry-over from other donors' samples.

The CDR3: CASSLEANEKLFF. The CDR3 region has the DNA TGCGCCAGCAGCTTGGAAGCTAATGAAAAACTGTTTTTT. The chain has TRBV5-1 and TRBJ1-4; D not resolved. V lost 0 bases, J lost 3 bases, and 3 bases lay in between. The CDR3 totals 13 residues. CDR1 is SGHRS, CDR2 YFSETQ, per germline.

The chain links TRBV28 to TRBJ1-1; TRBD1 agrees at 7 bases. The length of the CDR3 is 13 residues. V shed 6 bases, J shed 5 bases, and the junction held 6 bases outside the gene matches. Germline V gene sequence: CDR1 MDHEN, CDR2 SYDVKM. The CDR3 DNA is TGTGCCAGCAGATTGACAGGGAGGACTGAAGCTTTCTTT. Translation: CASRLTGRTEAFF. The variable domain in full, completed from reference TRBV28 and TRBJ1-1, reads DVKVTQSSRYLVKRTGEKVFLECVQDMDHENMFWYRQDPGLGLRLIYFSYDVKMKEKGDIPEGYSVSREKKERFSLILESASTNQTSMYLCASRLTGRTEAFFGQGTRLTVV.

The CDR3 sequence is CASSQDSRDTQYF. In DNA, the CDR3 is TGTGCCAGCAGCCAAGATAGTAGGGATACGCAGTATTTT. The V call is TRBV4-2, the J call TRBJ2-3, with D unresolved. The CDR3 runs 13 residues. The ends were cut back, 0 bases at V and 6 bases at J, with 7 bases in the middle. The germline gives CDR1 LGHNA, CDR2 YNFKEQ.

The gene calls are TRBV18 and TRBJ2-7; D possibly uses TRBD1 or TRBD2 (5 bases each). This CDR3 has 14 residues. Trimming pared 3 bases from V and 5 bases from J, leaving 14 bases between. The germline V gene encodes CDR1 KGHSH and CDR2 LQKENI. CDR3 loop: CASSPGRTLDEQYF. The CDR3 DNA sequence: TGTGCCAGCTCACCGGGACGGACCCTAGACGAGCAGTACTTC.

In its sample, this clone was seen a few times. This chain uses TRBV19 with TRBJ1-1, with TRBD1 as a possible D gene (5 bases). Trimming took 4 bases from V and 7 from J, leaving 19 bases between them. In germline, CDR1 is LNHDA, CDR2 SQIVND (reference sequence). The CDR3 loop spans 15 amino acids. The DNA of the CDR3 is TGTGCCAGTAGTAATCAGGCTACAGGAGAGGTTGAAGCTTTCTTT. This gives the protein CASSNQATGEVEAFF.

This sequence joins TRBV4-1 and TRBJ1-1, with 9 bases fitting TRBD1. The CDR3 runs to 16 residues. CDR1 and CDR2 (germline): MGHRA, YSYEKL. V lost 4 bases, J lost 2 bases, and 8 bases stayed unmatched. The chain's CDR3 is CASSRGQGFFNTEAFF. CDR3 coding DNA: TGCGCCAGCAGCCGCGGACAGGGGTTTTTCAACACTGAAGCTTTCTTT.

J is TRBJ2-1 and V is TRBV5-4; 12 bases are shared with TRBD2. The CDR3 contains 18 residues. The germline V gene encodes CDR1 SGHNT and CDR2 YYREEE (reference sequence). V lost 0 bases, J lost 3 bases, and 7 bases stayed unmatched. This chain's CDR3 is CASSLEGRLAGVYNEQFF. The CDR3 DNA sequence: TGTGCCAGCAGCTTGGAAGGAAGACTAGCGGGAGTCTACAATGAGCAGTTCTTC.

The genes are TRBV11-3 and TRBJ2-1; 10 bases line up with TRBD2. This CDR3 has 14 amino acids. Germline V lookup: CDR1 SGHNT, CDR2 YENEEA. V trimming: 5 bases; J trimming: 6 bases; junction bases outside the gene matches: 4. The CDR3, as DNA: TGTGCCAGCAGCCGCGCTAGCGGGAGCAATGAGCAGTTCTTC. Protein: CASSRASGSNEQFF.

The chain combines TRBV5-1 with TRBJ1-5; 9 bases are a match to TRBD1. Per germline, CDR1 SGHRS and CDR2 YFSETQ. This CDR3 region has 14 residues. The trim removed 4 bases at V and 7 bases at J, leaving 6 bases unmatched. Written as DNA, the CDR3 is TGCGCCAGCAGCCCGGGACAGGGACGCCAGCCCCAGCATTTT. It yields the protein CASSPGQGRQPQHF. The complete variable domain, with remaining parts taken from reference TRBV5-1 and TRBJ1-5, reads KAGVTQTPRYLIKTRGQQVTLSCSPISGHRSVSWYQQTPGQGLQFLFEYFSETQRNKGNFPGRFSGRQFSNSRSEMNVSTLELGDSALYLCASSPGQGRQPQHFGDGTRLSIL.

This clone has a single count. The genes are TRBV30 and TRBJ2-1; D not resolved. The germline gives CDR1 GTSNPN, CDR2 SVGIG (reference sequence). The V end was cut by 1 base, the J end by 7 bases, with 5 bases between. The CDR3 spans 11 residues. The DNA for the CDR3 is TGTGCCTGGAGTGGTCAAAATGAGCAGTTCTTC. Its protein is CAWSGQNEQFF.

The chain is built from TRBV7-3 and TRBJ2-2; 14 nucleotides match TRBD2. J was trimmed by 5 bases and V by 5 bases; bases with no gene match: 4. CDR1 SGHTA and CDR2 FQGTGA come from the germline V gene. The CDR3 runs 16 residues. The DNA for the CDR3 is TGTGCCAGCAGCCGACTAGCGGGAGGGCGTACCGGGGAGCTGTTTTTT. This codes for CASSRLAGGRTGELFF.

The table lists this clone with a count of one. The rearrangement links TRBV6-1 to TRBJ1-5, with TRBD1 as a possible D gene (5 bases). The CDR3 is made up of 13 amino acids. CDR1 MNHNS and CDR2 SASEGT come from the germline V gene. Between the trimmed V and J ends, which lost 4 bases and 7 bases, there was a span of 11 bases. CDR3 sequence (DNA): TGTGCCAGCAGTGCAGGGACCCAGCAGCCCCAGCATTTT. Its translation: CASSAGTQQPQHF.

This clone was seen more than once but under ten times. The chain joins TRBV29-1 to TRBJ2-7, with D tentatively TRBD2 (6 bases). Germline loops: CDR1 SQVTM, CDR2 ANQGSEA. The CDR3 runs to 13 residues. The V and J ends lost 6 bases and 7 bases respectively, with 19 bases between them. The CDR3 nucleotides are TGCAGCGTGTTAGATTCTGGGGCGGGGGAGCAGTACTTC. It translates to CSVLDSGAGEQYF.

The chain has TRBV7-2 and TRBJ2-5; weak D call: TRBD2 (6 bases). From germline, CDR1 is SGHTA and CDR2 FQGNSA. V lost 1 base and J lost 4, with 10 bases in between. This CDR3 is 14 amino acids long. The CDR3 DNA follows: TGTGCCAGCAGCTTAGTTGGAGGGGTAGAGACCCAGTACTTC. Translated, it gives CASSLVGGVETQYF.

The gene calls are TRBV6-1 and TRBJ2-7; D gene unclear. The germline CDR1 and CDR2 sequences are MNHNS and SASEGT. The CDR3 runs 14 residues. V lost 11 bases and J 0 bases, leaving 17 bases between the germline ends. The CDR3, as DNA: TGTGCCTCTTTGCAACCACCTCCCTCCTACGAGCAGTACTTC. It yields the protein CASLQPPPSYEQYF.

The rearrangement uses TRBV5-1 and TRBJ1-3; D gene unclear. Germline V gene data show CDR1 as SGHRS and CDR2 as YFSETQ. This CDR3 region has 15 residues. V lost 4 bases, J lost 0 bases, and 11 bases lay in between. DNA of the CDR3: TGCGCCAGCAGCGGCGGGAGAAGCTCTGGAAACACCATATATTTT. Its translation: CASSGGRSSGNTIYF.

V gene TRBV5-1 combines with J gene TRBJ2-6; possible D gene TRBD1, 5 bases. This CDR3 region has 17 residues. V shed 0 bases and J shed 1 base, with 11 bases lying between them. Germline CDR1 SGHRS, CDR2 YFSETQ. The CDR3 loop reads CASSLVGRASGANVLTF. CDR3 bases: TGCGCCAGCAGCTTGGTCGGCAGGGCGTCTGGGGCCAACGTCCTGACTTTC. The full variable domain, rest sourced from reference TRBV5-1 and TRBJ2-6, is KAGVTQTPRYLIKTRGQQVTLSCSPISGHRSVSWYQQTPGQGLQFLFEYFSETQRNKGNFPGRFSGRQFSNSRSEMNVSTLELGDSALYLCASSLVGRASGANVLTFGAGSRLTVL.

The chain is built from TRBV5-1 and TRBJ1-1; the D is unclear. Looked up from germline, CDR1 is SGHRS and CDR2 is YFSETQ. V gave up 0 bases and J gave up 0 bases, with 9 bases separating them. The CDR3 consists of 15 residues. CDR3 bases: TGCGCCAGCAGCTTGGCCCCAGGTATGAACACTGAAGCTTTCTTT. It is translated as CASSLAPGMNTEAFF. Supplemented by reference TRBV5-1 and TRBJ1-1, the full variable domain reads KAGVTQTPRYLIKTRGQQVTLSCSPISGHRSVSWYQQTPGQGLQFLFEYFSETQRNKGNFPGRFSGRQFSNSRSEMNVSTLELGDSALYLCASSLAPGMNTEAFFGQGTRLTVV.

The chain carries TRBV27 and TRBJ2-1; D gene ambiguous. This CDR3 region has 16 residues. In germline, CDR1 is MNHEY, CDR2 SMNVEV (reference sequence). Trimming stripped 4 bases from V and 0 bases from J, with 13 bases between. The CDR3 region has the DNA TGTGCCAGCAGTTCTTGGGCCCTCAGCTCCTACAATGAGCAGTTCTTC. Its translation: CASSSWALSSYNEQFF.

CDR3 protein: CASSLEVEGLGQYF. DNA of the CDR3: TGCGCCAGCAGCTTGGAAGTAGAGGGCCTGGGGCAGTACTTC. This rearrangement joins TRBV5-1 to TRBJ2-7, with D possibly being TRBD2 (5 bases). The CDR3 spans 14 residues. With 0 bases removed from V and 9 bases from J, the gap between germline ends came to 16 bases. Germline loops: CDR1 SGHRS, CDR2 YFSETQ.

This chain links TRBV7-2 with TRBJ2-2; D is ambiguous. Germline loops: CDR1 SGHTA, CDR2 FQGNSA. CDR3 size: 13 residues. Between the trimmed V and J ends, which lost 9 bases and 5 bases, there was a span of 13 bases. CDR3 protein: CASSYLRTGELFF. In DNA form, the CDR3 reads TGTGCCAGTTCCTACCTGAGGACCGGGGAGCTGTTTTTT.

The table lists this clone with many counts. The rearrangement uses TRBV2 and TRBJ2-7; 12 bases line up with TRBD2. V lost 6 bases, J lost 4 bases, and 4 bases stayed unmatched. The CDR3 covers 14 residues. Germline values: CDR1 SNHLY, CDR2 FYNNEI. Here the CDR3 reads CASSWTSGTYEQYF. The CDR3 DNA reads TGTGCCAGCAGCTGGACTAGCGGGACTTACGAGCAGTACTTC.

The chain carries TRBV18 and TRBJ2-7; tentative D call: TRBD2 (5 bases). This CDR3 has 13 residues. V gave up 0 bases and J gave up 4 bases, with 7 bases separating them. In germline, CDR1 is KGHSH, CDR2 LQKENI. CDR3: CASSPPSEYEQYF. The DNA of the CDR3 is TGTGCCAGCTCACCACCTAGCGAGTACGAGCAGTACTTC.

This sequence joins TRBV7-7 and TRBJ2-1; TRBD2 matches 10 bases. Germline loops: CDR1 SSHAT, CDR2 FNYEAQ (reference sequence). The CDR3 has 17 residues. The ends lost 5 bases at V and 5 bases at J; junction bases unmatched: 12. CDR3 DNA sequence: TGTGCCAGCAGCCCCGGGGTAGCGGGAGGCGGCCACAATGAGCAGTTCTTC. Protein sequence: CASSPGVAGGGHNEQFF. The whole variable domain, remainder taken from reference TRBV7-7 and TRBJ2-1, is GAGVSQSPRYKVTKRGQDVTLRCDPISSHATLYWYQQALGQGPEFLTYFNYEAQPDKSGLPSDRFSAERPEGSISTLTIQRTEQRDSAMYRCASSPGVAGGGHNEQFFGPGTRLTVL.

The chain carries TRBV6-6 and TRBJ2-1; possibly TRBD2 for D (6 bases). V lost 7 bases to trimming and J lost 9 bases, with 16 bases between them. The germline gives CDR1 MNHNY, CDR2 SVGAGI (reference sequence). CDR3 length: 13 amino acids. This chain's CDR3 is CASNRGARGEQFF. The CDR3 DNA follows: TGTGCCAGCAATCGCGGGGCCCGGGGTGAGCAGTTCTTC.

V usage is TRBV28 and J usage is TRBJ1-1, with TRBD1 identical over 9 bases. CDR1 and CDR2 from the germline V gene are MDHEN and SYDVKM. Unmatched junction bases numbered 4, after V lost 3 bases and J lost 2 bases. The CDR3 extends over 15 amino acids. This chain's CDR3 is CASSFPTGGNTEAFF. The CDR3 bases are TGTGCCAGCAGTTTCCCGACAGGGGGAAACACTGAAGCTTTCTTT.

The chain uses TRBV18 and TRBJ2-7; D is perhaps TRBD2 (6 bases). V shed 0 bases and J shed 5 bases, with 14 bases lying between them. The CDR3 covers 15 residues. Germline V lookup: CDR1 KGHSH, CDR2 LQKENI. As DNA, the CDR3 is TGTGCCAGCTCACCACCTGTAGGAGGGATCCACGAGCAGTACTTC. This codes for CASSPPVGGIHEQYF.

The V call is TRBV7-3, the J call TRBJ2-7; 7 positions match TRBD1. CDR1 and CDR2 (germline): SGHTA, FQGTGA. This CDR3 spans 15 amino acids. J lost 3 bases, V lost 2 bases, and 7 bases had no gene match. Here the CDR3 reads CASSLGWGTDYEQYF. The CDR3 bases are TGTGCCAGCAGCTTAGGATGGGGGACAGACTACGAGCAGTACTTC.

Many counts were recorded for this clone. Here the CDR3 reads CASTNLVRTRDYGYTF. The CDR3 DNA sequence: TGTGCCAGCACCAACCTTGTGCGTACCAGGGACTATGGCTACACCTTC. This chain uses TRBV4-2 with TRBJ1-2; tentatively, D is TRBD1 (5 bases). The CDR3 is 16 amino acids. The germline CDR1 and CDR2 sequences are LGHNA and YNFKEQ. Trimming pared 7 bases from V and 3 bases from J, leaving 21 bases between.

The V and J genes are TRBV6-1 and TRBJ2-3; TRBD2 matches at 9 bases. V shed 7 bases and J 2 bases; nucleotides not matched to a gene: 7. The CDR3 length is 15 residues. The germline V gene has CDR1 MNHNS and CDR2 SASEGT. CDR3 region: CASNPTSGFTDTQYF. The CDR3, as DNA: TGTGCCAGCAACCCGACTAGCGGCTTCACAGATACGCAGTATTTT.

In this sample, this clone turned up once. The chain combines TRBV30 with TRBJ1-5, with D uncertain. Per germline, CDR1 GTSNPN and CDR2 SVGIG (reference sequence). V shed 3 bases and J shed 0 bases, with 6 bases lying between them. The CDR3 is 13 residues long. The CDR3 coding sequence is TGTGCCTGGAGAGTACATAGCAATCAGCCCCAGCATTTT. This sequence encodes CAWRVHSNQPQHF.